This TCR beta chain is drawn from a study of control samples from healthy donors and cancer patients. Data came from immunoSEQ multiplex PCR; TCRdb stores just in-frame clones and leaves some out. The sample holds about 110,000 clones, approximately 84% seen once. CDR3 length: 16 amino acids. The germline V gene has CDR1 MNHEY and CDR2 SVGAGI. The V segment lost 0 bases and the J segment 6 bases; nucleotides outside the gene matches: 2. The receptor comes from a man in his late teens or twenties in good health. The sequenced sample consisted of blood. This sequence joins TRBV6-5 and TRBJ2-1, with 13 bases that match TRBD2. The CDR3 loop is CASSYSGLAGVNEQFF. The CDR3 region has the DNA TGTGCCAGCAGTTACTCTGGACTAGCGGGGGTCAATGAGCAGTTCTTC.